This T cell receptor (beta chain) was observed in a study of T cell responses to AZD1222 COVID-19 vaccine. The study's findings and limits: With dominance at 160-218 and 743-854, vaccine-associated CD4 TCRs spanned spike. Breadth and depth of Spike-specific TCRs rose after two AZD1222 doses. Clonal diversity was possibly underestimated, and white British individuals and females predominated among donors. There were repertoire samples only from the period after the peak T cell response.

Only in-frame clones appear in the TCRdb table, and some are missing; sequencing was by immunoSEQ multiplex PCR. Of tens of thousands of clones listed, 75% to 90% are singletons. As to this clone: Its antigen is unknown.

CDR3 size: 17 residues. In germline, CDR1 is LGHDT, CDR2 YNNKEL (reference sequence). V trimming: 0 bases; J trimming: 4 bases; junction bases outside the gene matches: 6. The sequence derives from an adult in good health. The chain recombines TRBV3-1 (or the pseudogene TRBV3-2) with TRBJ1-6, with 7 nucleotides matching TRBD1. This material consisted of peripheral blood, taken on day 0 of AZD1222 vaccination. The CDR3 DNA follows: TGTGCCAGCAGCCAAGATCTGAGACAGGGATATAATTCACCCCTCCACTTT. Translation: CASSQDLRQGYNSPLHF.